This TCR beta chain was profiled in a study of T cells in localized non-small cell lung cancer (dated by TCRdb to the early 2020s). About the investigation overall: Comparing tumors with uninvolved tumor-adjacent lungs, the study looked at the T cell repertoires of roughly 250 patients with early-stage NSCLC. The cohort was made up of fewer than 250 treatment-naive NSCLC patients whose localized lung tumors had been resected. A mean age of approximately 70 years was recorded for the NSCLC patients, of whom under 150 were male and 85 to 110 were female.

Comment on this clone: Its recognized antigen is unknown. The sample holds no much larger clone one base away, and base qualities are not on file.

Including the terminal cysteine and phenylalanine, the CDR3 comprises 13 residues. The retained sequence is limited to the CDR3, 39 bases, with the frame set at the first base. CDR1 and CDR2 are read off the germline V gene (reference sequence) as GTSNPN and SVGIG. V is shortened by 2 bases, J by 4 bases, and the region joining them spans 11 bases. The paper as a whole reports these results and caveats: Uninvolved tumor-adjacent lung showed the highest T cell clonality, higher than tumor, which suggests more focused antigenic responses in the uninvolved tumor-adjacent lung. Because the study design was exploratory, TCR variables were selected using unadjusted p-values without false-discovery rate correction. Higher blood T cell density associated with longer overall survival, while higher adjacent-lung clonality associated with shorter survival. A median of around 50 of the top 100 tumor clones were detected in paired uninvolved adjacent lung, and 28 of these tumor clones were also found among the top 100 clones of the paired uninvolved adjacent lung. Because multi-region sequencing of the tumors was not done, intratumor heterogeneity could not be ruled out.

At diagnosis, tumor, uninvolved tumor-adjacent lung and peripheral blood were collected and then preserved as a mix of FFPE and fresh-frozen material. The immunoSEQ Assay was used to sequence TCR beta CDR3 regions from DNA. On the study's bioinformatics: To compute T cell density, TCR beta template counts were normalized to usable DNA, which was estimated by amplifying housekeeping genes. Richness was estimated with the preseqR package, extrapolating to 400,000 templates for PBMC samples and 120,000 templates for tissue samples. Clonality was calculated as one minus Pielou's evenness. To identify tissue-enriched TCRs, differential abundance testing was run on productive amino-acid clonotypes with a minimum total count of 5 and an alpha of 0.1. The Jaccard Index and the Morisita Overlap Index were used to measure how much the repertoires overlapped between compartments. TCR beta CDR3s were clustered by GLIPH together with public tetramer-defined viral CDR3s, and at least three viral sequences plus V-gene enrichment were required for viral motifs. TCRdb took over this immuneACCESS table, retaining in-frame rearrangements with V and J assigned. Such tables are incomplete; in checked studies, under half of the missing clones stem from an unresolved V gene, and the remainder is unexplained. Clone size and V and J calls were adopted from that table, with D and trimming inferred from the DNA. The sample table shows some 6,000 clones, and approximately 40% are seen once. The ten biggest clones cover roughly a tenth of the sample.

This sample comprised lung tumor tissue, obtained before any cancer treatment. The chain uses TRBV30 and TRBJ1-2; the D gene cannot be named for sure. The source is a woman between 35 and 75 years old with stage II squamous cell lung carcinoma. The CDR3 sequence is CAWSSGVGYGYTF. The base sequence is TGTGCCTGGAGTAGTGGGGTAGGCTATGGCTACACCTTC.